This T cell receptor (beta chain) was observed in a study of blood T cell repertoires in COVID-19. Per the germline V gene, CDR1 is LNHDA and CDR2 is SQIVND (reference sequence). The CDR3 totals 15 residues. The trim removed 4 bases at V and 6 bases at J, leaving 7 bases unmatched. Profiling relied on immunoSEQ multiplex PCR, and the TCRdb table lists in-frame clones only, not all of them. Of about 98,000 clones detected, 87% appear once; the ten largest clones hold more than 4.5%. Sequenced material: peripheral blood. This chain joins TRBV19 and TRBJ1-4, with 8 bases matching TRBD1. This TCR derives from a man between 65 and 85 years old with acute or convalescent COVID-19. CDR3 sequence reads: CASSTPGGTDEKLFF. In DNA, the CDR3 is TGTGCCAGTAGTACCCCAGGGGGCACTGATGAAAAACTGTTTTTT.